A single sample gave rise to the 29 T cell receptor beta chains below, sequenced in a study of control samples from healthy donors and cancer patients. The data were produced by immunoSEQ multiplex PCR, yet TCRdb's version contains in-frame clones alone and is incomplete. The sample includes about 58,000 clones, around 87% seen only once; the top ten take over 9.5%. Sequences were obtained from PBMCs. The origin of the receptors is a woman aged 60 to 75 with lung cancer.

The rearrangement uses TRBV9 and TRBJ1-3; 7 bases agree with TRBD1. Germline V gene sequence: CDR1 SGDLS, CDR2 YYNGEE. After removal of 5 bases from V and 2 bases from J, the junction contained 7 bases not matched to a gene. The CDR3 extends over 15 amino acids. DNA for the CDR3: TGTGCCAGCAGTGAGACAGGGACCGCTGGAAACACCATATATTTT. As protein: CASSETGTAGNTIYF.

The rearrangement joins TRBV5-1 to TRBJ2-3, with D hard to call. The V and J ends lost 4 bases and 6 bases respectively, with 6 bases between them. This CDR3 spans 11 amino acids. Germline V gene data show CDR1 as SGHRS and CDR2 as YFSETQ. The chain's CDR3 is CASSMKDTQYF. The CDR3 DNA sequence: TGCGCCAGCAGCATGAAGGATACGCAGTATTTT.

V usage is TRBV5-6 and J usage is TRBJ2-2; D unresolved. The ends were cut back, 1 base at V and 7 bases at J, with 2 bases in the middle. The CDR3 runs 11 residues. Per the germline V gene, CDR1 is SGHDT and CDR2 is YYEEEE. The CDR3 region has the DNA TGTGCCAGCAGCTTGTTCGGGGAGCTGTTTTTT. It specifies CASSLFGELFF.

This clone appeared once. V is TRBV28 and J is TRBJ2-7; 7 bases map to TRBD2. Germline V gene sequence: CDR1 MDHEN, CDR2 SYDVKM. With V trimmed by 1 base and J by 1 base, 13 bases remained unmatched. This CDR3 contains 18 residues. CDR3 coding DNA: TGTGCCAGCAGTTTATTAGGGTTGGGGCGGGGGTCATCCTACGAGCAGTACTTC. It yields the protein CASSLLGLGRGSSYEQYF.

The V and J genes are TRBV28 and TRBJ1-5, with D unresolved. V shed 6 bases and J shed 6 bases, with 18 bases lying between them. Germline V gives CDR1 MDHEN, CDR2 SYDVKM. The CDR3 runs 15 residues. As DNA, the CDR3 is TGTGCCAGCAGCCTCTCCGGGAGAACGTTTCAGCCCCAGCATTTT. Residues: CASSLSGRTFQPQHF.

This clone came up once. The chain is built from TRBV25-1 and TRBJ1-4; 7 positions agree with TRBD1. This CDR3 has 18 amino acids. Per the germline V gene, CDR1 is MGHDK and CDR2 is SYGVNS. With 2 bases clipped from V and 0 bases from J, the junction kept 9 bases outside the gene matches. The CDR3 reads CASSELRGRGATNEKLFF. CDR3 DNA: TGTGCCAGCAGTGAACTTCGGGGCAGGGGGGCAACTAATGAAAAACTGTTTTTT.

This clone was observed a single time. V is TRBV9 and J is TRBJ2-2; D gene unclear. The CDR3 sequence is 15 residues long. V shed 0 bases and J shed 4 bases, with 10 bases lying between them. The germline V gene has CDR1 SGDLS and CDR2 YYNGEE. The CDR3 region has the DNA TGTGCCAGCAGCGTAGGTCGGCCCGGCACCGGGGAGCTGTTTTTT. Translating gives CASSVGRPGTGELFF.

In its sample, this clone was seen a few times. This sequence joins TRBV5-6 and TRBJ1-6; D is uncertain. This CDR3 comprises 17 residues. Trimming took off 0 bases at V and 0 bases at J, with 10 bases between the two ends. Looked up from germline, CDR1 is SGHDT and CDR2 is YYEEEE. This chain's CDR3 is CASSLARMSSYNSPLHF. CDR3 coding DNA: TGTGCCAGCAGCTTGGCCAGGATGAGCTCCTATAATTCACCCCTCCACTTT.

This chain's CDR3 is CASRTGGNGYNSPLHF. The DNA of the CDR3 is TGTGCCAGTAGAACAGGGGGTAATGGATATAATTCACCCCTCCACTTT. The chain recombines TRBV19 with TRBJ1-6; 8 bases are shared with TRBD1. V was clipped by 6 bases and J by 4 bases; unmatched bases: 8. The CDR3 runs to 16 residues. From germline, CDR1 is LNHDA and CDR2 SQIVND (reference sequence).

The rearrangement joins TRBV21-1 to TRBJ1-6; the table gives TRBD1 as D, unverified against the DNA. TRBV21-1 corresponds to a pseudogene. CDR3 length equals 18 residues. Here the CDR3 DNA reads TGTGCCAGCAGCAAATACGATACAGGCCTGCCGACTGATTCACCCCTCCACTTT. Its protein is CASSKYDTGLPTDSPLHF.

This rearrangement joins TRBV19 to TRBJ2-7, with 8 bases identical to TRBD2. Per the germline V gene, CDR1 is LNHDA and CDR2 is SQIVND (reference sequence). Trimming took 3 bases from V and 0 from J; bases not matched to a gene: 10. CDR3 length equals 17 residues. The CDR3 region has the DNA TGTGCCAGTAGTATCTCCCGACTAGCGACCGGCTCCTACGAGCAGTACTTC. Amino acid sequence: CASSISRLATGSYEQYF.

The DNA for the CDR3 is TGCGCCAGCAGCCAAGATTGGAGCAGGGAAGACACTGAAGCTTTCTTT. It yields the protein CASSQDWSREDTEAFF. V and J are TRBV4-1 and TRBJ1-1, with D perhaps matching TRBD1 (5 bases). CDR1 and CDR2 (germline): MGHRA, YSYEKL. V lost 0 bases, J lost 3 bases, and 14 bases lay in between. The length of the CDR3 is 16 residues.

The chain recombines TRBV9 with TRBJ1-2, with 7 bases that match TRBD1. Germline loops: CDR1 SGDLS, CDR2 YYNGEE. There are 17 residues in the CDR3. Unmatched junction bases numbered 20, after V lost 4 bases and J lost 8 bases. CDR3 nucleotide sequence: TGTGCCAGCAGCCCCGGGGGAGGGGGCGCCTTGCACGGCGGCTACACCTTC. It translates to CASSPGGGGALHGGYTF.

This clone was seen a few times. The chain joins TRBV20-1 to TRBJ1-1; D unresolved. The CDR3 covers 11 residues. Germline V gene lookup returns CDR1 DFQATT and CDR2 SNEGSKA (reference sequence). CDR3 sequence (DNA): TGCAGCCCGTCGGATGGGACTGAAGCTTTCTTT. Translated, it gives CSPSDGTEAFF.

The CDR3 region has the DNA TGTGCCAGCAGCCCTCCTAATGAAAAACTGTTTTTT. It is translated as CASSPPNEKLFF. The rearrangement joins TRBV7-2 to TRBJ1-4; D unclear. The CDR3 is 12 residues long. Trimming cost V 5 bases and J 3 bases, with 4 bases left between them. The germline V gene encodes CDR1 SGHTA and CDR2 FQGNSA.

This rearrangement joins TRBV5-1 to TRBJ2-7; 8 bases map to TRBD2. CDR3 length: 15 amino acids. The V gene's germline CDR1 is SGHRS and CDR2 YFSETQ. V was pared by 7 bases and J by 0 bases, with 9 bases of the junction left unmatched. CDR3 residues: CASAFRAGDSYEQYF. The CDR3 DNA sequence: TGCGCCAGCGCCTTTCGAGCGGGGGACTCCTACGAGCAGTACTTC. Using reference TRBV5-1 and TRBJ2-7 for the parts outside the CDR3, the full variable domain is KAGVTQTPRYLIKTRGQQVTLSCSPISGHRSVSWYQQTPGQGLQFLFEYFSETQRNKGNFPGRFSGRQFSNSRSEMNVSTLELGDSALYLCASAFRAGDSYEQYFGPGTRLTVT.

The V and J genes are TRBV7-9 and TRBJ1-2; 9 bases map to TRBD1. The CDR3 has 16 amino acids. The ends lost 1 base at V and 5 bases at J; junction bases unmatched: 8. Germline lookup yields CDR1 SEHNR and CDR2 FQNEAQ (reference sequence). Here the CDR3 DNA reads TGTGCCAGCAGCTTAGGGGCCGGGACAGGGTGGTATGGCTACACCTTC. Protein sequence: CASSLGAGTGWYGYTF.

The chain joins TRBV3-1 (or the pseudogene TRBV3-2) to TRBJ1-1; D gene unclear. This CDR3 comprises 14 residues. V shed 0 bases and J shed 1 base, with 6 bases lying between them. CDR1 and CDR2 (germline): LGHDT, YNNKEL (reference sequence). The CDR3, as DNA: TGTGCCAGCAGCCAAGATAGCCGGAACACTGAAGCTTTCTTT. Translated: CASSQDSRNTEAFF.

The V call is TRBV10-2, the J call TRBJ1-2, with a possible D match to TRBD1 (6 bases). V was pared by 7 bases and J by 4 bases, with 10 bases between. The germline gives CDR1 WSHSY, CDR2 SAAADI. CDR3 size: 12 residues. CDR3 DNA sequence: TGCGCCAGCATGAAGGACAGCTATGGCTACACCTTC. Its protein product is CASMKDSYGYTF.

The chain carries TRBV19 and TRBJ1-6; 7 nucleotides line up with TRBD1. CDR1 is LNHDA, CDR2 SQIVND, per germline (reference sequence). V lost 6 bases and J lost 8; bases outside the gene matches: 7. CDR3 length equals 14 residues. In nucleotides, the CDR3 is TGTGCCAGTAGGGGACAGAGTATGGATTCACCCCTCCACTTT. Amino acid sequence: CASRGQSMDSPLHF.

The chain recombines TRBV2 with TRBJ1-6, with 10 bases fitting TRBD1. CDR3 length equals 17 residues. The J segment lost 9 bases and the V segment lost 1 base, leaving 9 bases of the junction unmatched. Germline-derived CDR1 and CDR2 are SNHLY and FYNNEI. The CDR3 region has the DNA TGTGCCAGCAGTGAAGGATTAGGGACAGGGGCGGTTTCACCCCTCCACTTT. This encodes CASSEGLGTGAVSPLHF.

The chain is built from TRBV7-3 and TRBJ2-2, with D possibly TRBD2 on 6 matching bases. Germline assignment: CDR1 SGHTA and CDR2 FQGTGA. This CDR3 has 13 residues. Trimming removed 1 base at V and 6 bases at J, with 6 bases between. Here the CDR3 reads CASSLIAAGELFF. The DNA of the CDR3 is TGTGCCAGCAGCTTAATAGCGGCCGGGGAGCTGTTTTTT.

DNA of the CDR3: TGCGCCAGCAGAGAGGGACTCGACTATGGCTACACCTTC. Translation: CASREGLDYGYTF. J is TRBJ1-2 and V is TRBV5-1, with TRBD1 as a possible D gene (5 bases). Trimming stripped 5 bases from V and 3 bases from J, with 11 bases between. The length of the CDR3 is 13 residues. Germline assignment: CDR1 SGHRS and CDR2 YFSETQ. The complete variable domain, with remaining parts taken from reference TRBV5-1 and TRBJ1-2, reads KAGVTQTPRYLIKTRGQQVTLSCSPISGHRSVSWYQQTPGQGLQFLFEYFSETQRNKGNFPGRFSGRQFSNSRSEMNVSTLELGDSALYLCASREGLDYGYTFGSGTRLTVV.

This clone was found once. V gene TRBV2 combines with J gene TRBJ1-1; D is uncertain. The CDR3 has 11 amino acids. The germline V gene has CDR1 SNHLY and CDR2 FYNNEI. Trimming removed 3 bases from V and 10 bases from J, with 9 bases in between. CDR3 in amino acids: CASSEEGPAFF. CDR3 in DNA: TGTGCCAGCAGTGAGGAGGGCCCAGCTTTCTTT.

The V gene is TRBV6-2 or TRBV6-3, the J gene TRBJ2-7, with D maybe TRBD2 (6 bases). The ends were cut back, 2 bases at V and 3 bases at J, with 17 bases in the middle. CDR1 and CDR2 from the germline V gene are MNHEY and SVGEGT. CDR3 length: 16 amino acids. CDR3 protein: CASSYVAASAVYEQYF. As DNA, the CDR3 is TGTGCCAGCAGTTACGTCGCAGCTAGCGCTGTCTACGAGCAGTACTTC.

The rearrangement joins TRBV28 to TRBJ2-7, with D unresolved. Trimming took off 4 bases at V and 0 bases at J, with 16 bases between the two ends. The CDR3 has 16 residues. The germline gives CDR1 MDHEN, CDR2 SYDVKM. The CDR3 protein is CASSSVPSRNSYEQYF. CDR3 DNA sequence: TGTGCCAGCAGTTCGGTACCCTCACGGAACTCCTACGAGCAGTACTTC. Variable domain in full (rest from reference TRBV28 and TRBJ2-7): DVKVTQSSRYLVKRTGEKVFLECVQDMDHENMFWYRQDPGLGLRLIYFSYDVKMKEKGDIPEGYSVSREKKERFSLILESASTNQTSMYLCASSSVPSRNSYEQYFGPGTRLTVT.

The chain combines TRBV3-1 (or the pseudogene TRBV3-2) with TRBJ2-3, with 8 bases identical to TRBD2. With V trimmed by 5 bases and J by 3 bases, 10 bases remained unmatched. Germline V gene lookup returns CDR1 LGHDT and CDR2 YNNKEL (reference sequence). The CDR3 loop spans 16 amino acids. This chain's CDR3 is CASSSPGSGDTDTQYF. CDR3 DNA: TGTGCCAGCAGCTCGCCGGGTAGCGGGGATACAGATACGCAGTATTTT.

The gene calls are TRBV5-5 and TRBJ1-1; a weak D match, TRBD1 (6 bases). V was pared by 4 bases and J by 4 bases, with 17 bases between. Germline assignment: CDR1 SGHKS and CDR2 YYEKEE (reference sequence). CDR3 length: 15 amino acids. The CDR3 protein is CASSQMDRFTTEAFF. The DNA of the CDR3 is TGTGCCAGCAGCCAGATGGACAGATTCACCACTGAAGCTTTCTTT.

This chain joins TRBV5-4 and TRBJ2-1, with a weak D call TRBD1 (6 bases). V lost 0 bases to trimming and J lost 0 bases, with 7 bases between them. Germline V gives CDR1 SGHNT, CDR2 YYREEE (reference sequence). This CDR3 spans 15 amino acids. The CDR3 bases are TGTGCCAGCAGCTTGGGAGGGGGCTCCTACAATGAGCAGTTCTTC. Its protein is CASSLGGGSYNEQFF.